Ten or more counts support the clone carrying this T cell receptor beta chain. What it binds is not known. This same CDR3 is encoded by further DNA sequences in the sample. Treatment defined: around 19 received Ad26.COV2.S at low or high dose, single or two shots; 5 received placebo; per-sample allocation not given. Material that was analyzed had been drawn on day 63 after the first vaccine or placebo injection. Whoever gave the sample was an adult aged 18-55 years in Boston. This entry belongs to a study of Ad26.COV2.S vaccination and SARS-CoV-2 variants. Study background: Donor had been placed in the Ad26.COV2.S arm of the COV1001 trial. Each vaccinee took Ad26.COV2.S intramuscularly, once or twice 56 days apart. General observations from the study: TCR breadth and depth analyses may have underestimated total T cell responses.

The CDR3 loop spans 13 amino acids. Trimming pared 2 bases from V and 0 bases from J, leaving 5 bases between. Germline CDR1 is GTSNPN and CDR2 is SVGIG (reference sequence). Clones were sequenced by immunoSEQ multiplex PCR, and TCRdb holds only the in-frame ones, with some missing. The top ten hold 3.6% of the sample, which has 400,000 to 500,000 clones, approximately 88% seen once. The receptor's source is a person aged 18-60 years who received the Ad26.COV2.S COVID-19 vaccine or a placebo. The chain carries TRBV30 and TRBJ1-5; D gene unclear. Sequenced material: peripheral blood, taken in a trial of Ad26.COV2.S vaccine versus placebo. CDR3 nucleotides: TGTGCCTGGAGTCCGGATAGCAATCAGCCCCAGCATTTT. Translation: CAWSPDSNQPQHF.